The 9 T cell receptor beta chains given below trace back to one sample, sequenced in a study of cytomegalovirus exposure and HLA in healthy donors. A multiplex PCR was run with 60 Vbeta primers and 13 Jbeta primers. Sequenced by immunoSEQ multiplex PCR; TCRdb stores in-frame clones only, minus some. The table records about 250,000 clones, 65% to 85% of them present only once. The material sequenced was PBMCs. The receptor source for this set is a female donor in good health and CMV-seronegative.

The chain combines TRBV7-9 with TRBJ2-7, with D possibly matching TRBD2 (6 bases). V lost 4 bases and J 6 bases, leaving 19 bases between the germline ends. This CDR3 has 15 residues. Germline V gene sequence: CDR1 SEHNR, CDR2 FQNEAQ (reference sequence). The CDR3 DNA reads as TGTGCCAGCAGCTACAGGTCGGGGGATCTAGTCGAGCAGTACTTC. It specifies CASSYRSGDLVEQYF.

This CDR3 reads CASSLSALDEQFF. In nucleotides, the CDR3 is TGTGCCAGCAGTTTATCCGCGCTCGATGAGCAGTTCTTC. The gene calls are TRBV27 and TRBJ2-1, with D uncertain. CDR1 is MNHEY, CDR2 SMNVEV, per germline (reference sequence). Trimming removed 0 bases at V and 8 bases at J, with 8 bases between. CDR3 size: 13 residues.

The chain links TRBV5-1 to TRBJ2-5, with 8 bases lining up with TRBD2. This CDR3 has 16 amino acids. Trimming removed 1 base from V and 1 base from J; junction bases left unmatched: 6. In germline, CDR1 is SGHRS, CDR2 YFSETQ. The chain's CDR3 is CASSLLLAGSQETQYF. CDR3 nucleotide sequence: TGCGCCAGCAGCTTGCTTCTAGCGGGTAGCCAAGAGACCCAGTACTTC.

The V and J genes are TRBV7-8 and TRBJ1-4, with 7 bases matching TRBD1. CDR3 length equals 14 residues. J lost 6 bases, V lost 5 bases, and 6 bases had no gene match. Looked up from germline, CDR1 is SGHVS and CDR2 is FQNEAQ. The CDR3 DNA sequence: TGTGCCAGCAGCGGGGACAGTGTATATGAAAAACTGTTTTTT. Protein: CASSGDSVYEKLFF. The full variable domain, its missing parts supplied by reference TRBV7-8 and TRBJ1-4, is GAGVSQSPRYKVAKRGQDVALRCDPISGHVSLFWYQQALGQGPEFLTYFQNEAQLDKSGLPSDRFFAERPEGSVSTLKIQRTQQEDSAVYLCASSGDSVYEKLFFGSGTQLSVL.

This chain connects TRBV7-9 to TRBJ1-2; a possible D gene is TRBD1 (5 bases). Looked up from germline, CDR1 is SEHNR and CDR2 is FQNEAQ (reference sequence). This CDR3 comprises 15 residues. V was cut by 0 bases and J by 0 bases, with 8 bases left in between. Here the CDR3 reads CASSLATAANYGYTF. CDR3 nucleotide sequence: TGTGCCAGCAGCTTAGCGACAGCTGCTAACTATGGCTACACCTTC.

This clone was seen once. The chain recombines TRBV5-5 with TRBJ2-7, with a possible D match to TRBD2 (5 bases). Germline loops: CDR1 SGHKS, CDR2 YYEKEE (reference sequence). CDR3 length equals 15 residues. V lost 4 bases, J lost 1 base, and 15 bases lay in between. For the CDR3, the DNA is TGTGCCAGCAGCCTACCTGGACTGACTTCCTACGAGCAGTACTTC. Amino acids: CASSLPGLTSYEQYF.

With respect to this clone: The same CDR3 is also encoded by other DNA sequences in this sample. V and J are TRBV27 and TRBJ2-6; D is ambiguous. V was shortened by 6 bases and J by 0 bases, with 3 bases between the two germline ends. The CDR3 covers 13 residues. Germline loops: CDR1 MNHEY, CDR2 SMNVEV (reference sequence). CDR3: CASSYSGANVLTF. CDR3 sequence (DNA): TGTGCCAGCAGCTACTCTGGGGCCAACGTCCTGACTTTC.

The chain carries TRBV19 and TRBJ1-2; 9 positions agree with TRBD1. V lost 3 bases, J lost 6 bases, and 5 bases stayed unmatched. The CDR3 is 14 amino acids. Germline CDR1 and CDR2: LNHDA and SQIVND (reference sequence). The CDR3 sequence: CASSIWTGVNGYTF. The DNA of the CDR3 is TGTGCCAGTAGTATCTGGACAGGGGTAAATGGCTACACCTTC.

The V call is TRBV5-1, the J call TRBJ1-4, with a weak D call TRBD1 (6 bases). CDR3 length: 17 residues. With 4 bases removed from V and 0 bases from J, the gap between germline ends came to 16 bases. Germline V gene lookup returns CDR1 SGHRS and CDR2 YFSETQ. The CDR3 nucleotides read TGCGCCAGCAGCCTTTCCCGGACAGCAGCAACTAATGAAAAACTGTTTTTT. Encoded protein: CASSLSRTAATNEKLFF.